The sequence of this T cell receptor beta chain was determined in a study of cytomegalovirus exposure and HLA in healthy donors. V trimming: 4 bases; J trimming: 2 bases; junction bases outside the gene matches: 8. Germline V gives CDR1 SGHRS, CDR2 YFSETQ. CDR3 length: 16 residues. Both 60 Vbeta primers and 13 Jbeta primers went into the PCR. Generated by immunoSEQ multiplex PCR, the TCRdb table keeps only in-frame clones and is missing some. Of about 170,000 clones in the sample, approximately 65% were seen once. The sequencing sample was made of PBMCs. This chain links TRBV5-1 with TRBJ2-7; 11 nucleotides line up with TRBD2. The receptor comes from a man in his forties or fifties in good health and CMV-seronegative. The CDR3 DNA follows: TGCGCCAGCAGCGGTGGGACTAGCGGTATTCCCTACGAGCAGTACTTC. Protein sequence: CASSGGTSGIPYEQYF.